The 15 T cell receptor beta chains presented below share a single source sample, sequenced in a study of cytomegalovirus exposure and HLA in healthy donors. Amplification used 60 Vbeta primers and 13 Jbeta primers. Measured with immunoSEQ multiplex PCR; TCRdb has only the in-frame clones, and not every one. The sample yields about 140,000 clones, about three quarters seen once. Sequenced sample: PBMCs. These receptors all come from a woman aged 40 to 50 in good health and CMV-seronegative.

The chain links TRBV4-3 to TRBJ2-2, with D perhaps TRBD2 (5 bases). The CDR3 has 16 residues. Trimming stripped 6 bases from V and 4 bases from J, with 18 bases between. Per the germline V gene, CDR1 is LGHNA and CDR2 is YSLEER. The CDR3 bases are TGCGCCAGCAGTCCCTTGGCGGGCACCTCCACCGGGGAGCTGTTTTTT. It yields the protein CASSPLAGTSTGELFF.

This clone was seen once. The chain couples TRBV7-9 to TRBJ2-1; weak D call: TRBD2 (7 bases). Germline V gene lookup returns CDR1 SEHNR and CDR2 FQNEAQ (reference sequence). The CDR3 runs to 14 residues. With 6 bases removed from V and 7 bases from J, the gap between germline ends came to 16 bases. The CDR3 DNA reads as TGTGCCAGCAGTTTCGGGGGGCCCTCGAATGAGCAGTTCTTC. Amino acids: CASSFGGPSNEQFF. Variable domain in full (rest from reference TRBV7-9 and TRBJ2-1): DTGVSQNPRHKITKRGQNVTFRCDPISEHNRLYWYRQTLGQGPEFLTYFQNEAQLEKSRLLSDRFSAERPKGSFSTLEIQRTEQGDSAMYLCASSFGGPSNEQFFGPGTRLTVL.

In DNA, the CDR3 is TGTGCCATCAGTGAGTCGCCGACAGGGGCTAATGGCTACACCTTC. Protein: CAISESPTGANGYTF. The chain recombines TRBV10-3 with TRBJ1-2, with 8 positions matching TRBD1. Trimming took 0 bases from V and 6 from J; bases not matched to a gene: 6. The CDR3 totals 15 residues. Germline CDR1 ENHRY, CDR2 SYGVKD.

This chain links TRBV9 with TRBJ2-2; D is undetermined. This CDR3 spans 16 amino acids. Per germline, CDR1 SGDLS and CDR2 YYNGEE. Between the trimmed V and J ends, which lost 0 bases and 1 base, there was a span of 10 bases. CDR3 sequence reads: CASSVVGAQNTGELFF. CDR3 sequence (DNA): TGTGCCAGCAGCGTAGTAGGAGCCCAGAACACCGGGGAGCTGTTTTTT. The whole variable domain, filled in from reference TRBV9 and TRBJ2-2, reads DSGVTQTPKHLITATGQRVTLRCSPRSGDLSVYWYQQSLDQGLQFLIQYYNGEERAKGNILERFSAQQFPDLHSELNLSSLELGDSALYFCASSVVGAQNTGELFFGEGSRLTVL.

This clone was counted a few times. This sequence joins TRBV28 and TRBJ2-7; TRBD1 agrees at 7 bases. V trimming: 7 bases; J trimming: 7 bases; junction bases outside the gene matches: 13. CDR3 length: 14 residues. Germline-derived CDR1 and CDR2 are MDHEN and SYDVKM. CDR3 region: CASTSDVDRTEQYV. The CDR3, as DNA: TGTGCCAGCACCTCGGATGTGGACAGGACAGAGCAGTACGTC.

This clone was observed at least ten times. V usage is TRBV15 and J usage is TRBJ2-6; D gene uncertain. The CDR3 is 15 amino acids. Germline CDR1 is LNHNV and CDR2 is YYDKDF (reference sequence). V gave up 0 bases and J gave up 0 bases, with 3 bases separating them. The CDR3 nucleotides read TGTGCCACCAGCAGAGACAACTCTGGGGCCAACGTCCTGACTTTC. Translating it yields CATSRDNSGANVLTF.

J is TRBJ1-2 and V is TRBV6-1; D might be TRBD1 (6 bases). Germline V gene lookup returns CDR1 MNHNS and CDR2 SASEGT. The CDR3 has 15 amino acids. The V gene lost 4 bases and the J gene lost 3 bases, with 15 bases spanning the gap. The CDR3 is CASSGTERSDYGYTF. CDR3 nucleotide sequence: TGTGCCAGCAGTGGGACAGAGAGAAGCGACTATGGCTACACCTTC.

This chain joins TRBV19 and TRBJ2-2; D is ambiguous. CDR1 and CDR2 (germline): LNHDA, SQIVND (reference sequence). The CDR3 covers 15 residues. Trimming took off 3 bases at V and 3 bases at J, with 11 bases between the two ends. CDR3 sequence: CASSIYSLDTGELFF. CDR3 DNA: TGTGCCAGTAGTATCTATAGTTTGGACACCGGGGAGCTGTTTTTT.

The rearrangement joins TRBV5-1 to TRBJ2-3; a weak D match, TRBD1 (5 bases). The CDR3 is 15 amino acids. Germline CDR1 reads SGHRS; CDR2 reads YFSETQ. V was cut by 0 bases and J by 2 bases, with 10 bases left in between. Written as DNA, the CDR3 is TGCGCCAGCAGCTTGGAGGGCAGGGACACAGATACGCAGTATTTT. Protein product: CASSLEGRDTDTQYF.

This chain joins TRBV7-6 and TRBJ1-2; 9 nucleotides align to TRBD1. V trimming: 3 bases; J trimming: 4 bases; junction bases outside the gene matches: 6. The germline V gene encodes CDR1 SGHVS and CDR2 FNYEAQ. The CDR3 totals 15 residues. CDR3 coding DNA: TGTGCCAGCAGCTTCCGGGGACAGGGACGCTATGGCTACACCTTC. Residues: CASSFRGQGRYGYTF.

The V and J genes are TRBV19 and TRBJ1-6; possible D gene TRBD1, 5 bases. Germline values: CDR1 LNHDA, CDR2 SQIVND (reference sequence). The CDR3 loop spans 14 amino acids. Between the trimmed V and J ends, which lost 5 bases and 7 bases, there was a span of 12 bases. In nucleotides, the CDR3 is TGTGCCAGTAGTGCGAGAAGGGGAAATTCACCCCTCCACTTT. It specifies CASSARRGNSPLHF.

The CDR3 loop is CASSTGEGYEQYF. CDR3 DNA: TGTGCCAGCAGTACAGGCGAAGGCTACGAGCAGTACTTC. The V call is TRBV6-4, the J call TRBJ2-7; weak D call: TRBD1 (5 bases). The CDR3 is 13 amino acids. Trimming pared 5 bases from V and 3 bases from J, leaving 11 bases between. Germline lookup yields CDR1 MRHNA and CDR2 SNTAGT.

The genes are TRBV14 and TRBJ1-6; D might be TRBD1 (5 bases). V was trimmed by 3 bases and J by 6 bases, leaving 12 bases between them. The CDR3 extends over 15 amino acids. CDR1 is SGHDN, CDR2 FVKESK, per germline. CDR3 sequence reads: CASSQGLPGNSPLHF. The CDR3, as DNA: TGTGCCAGCAGCCAGGGACTCCCTGGTAATTCACCCCTCCACTTT. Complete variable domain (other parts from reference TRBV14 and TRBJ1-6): EAGVTQFPSHSVIEKGQTVTLRCDPISGHDNLYWYRRVMGKEIKFLLHFVKESKQDESGMPNNRFLAERTGGTYSTLKVQPAELEDSGVYFCASSQGLPGNSPLHFGNGTRLTVT.

CDR3 nucleotides: TGCGCCAGCAGCTTGGGGAGCAGTGGGTTGGATACGCAGTATTTT. It codes for CASSLGSSGLDTQYF. V usage is TRBV5-1 and J usage is TRBJ2-3, with D uncertain. Trimming shortened V by 0 bases and J by 6 bases, and 14 bases separated the two germline ends. The CDR3 sequence is 15 residues long. CDR1 and CDR2 from the germline V gene are SGHRS and YFSETQ.

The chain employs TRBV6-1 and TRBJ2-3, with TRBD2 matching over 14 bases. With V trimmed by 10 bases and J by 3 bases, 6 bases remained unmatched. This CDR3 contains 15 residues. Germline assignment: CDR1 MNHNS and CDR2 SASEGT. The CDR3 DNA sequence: TGTGCCACCGGACTAGCGGGGGGCAGAACAGATACGCAGTATTTT. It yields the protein CATGLAGGRTDTQYF.